Each of the 23 T cell receptor beta chains below was sequenced from the same sample in a study of Graves' ophthalmopathy and Graves' hyperthyroidism. As the template, RNA transcripts were used to amplify TCR beta CDR3 regions. The library came from an HTBI-primed first-round RT-PCR and a second-round multiplex PCR. One entry per CDR3 protein results from TCRdb running MiXCR on the multiplex PCR reads. The sample shows around 1,000,000 distinct CDR3 sequences, less than 45% of them seen only once. Sequencing used peripheral blood or thyroid tissue (not recorded which). Every receptor here comes from an adult man with Graves' hyperthyroidism.

As regards this clonotype: This may be a read error, as it is one base from a much larger clone. The V and J genes are TRBV10-2 and TRBJ1-2; 7 positions match TRBD1. This CDR3 region has 14 residues. Germline values: CDR1 WSHSY, CDR2 SAAADI. The CDR3 loop is CASSHGTVRYGYTF. CDR3 nucleotides: TGTGCCAGCAGCCATGGGACAGTTCGATATGGCTACACCTTC.

This clonotype was seen only a few times. V is TRBV10-3 and J is TRBJ2-3; a weak D match, TRBD2 (6 bases). CDR3 length equals 12 residues. CDR1 is ENHRY, CDR2 SYGVKD, per germline. The V and J ends lost 8 bases and 10 bases respectively, with 16 bases between them. This CDR3 reads CAIASPGLPQYF. The CDR3 DNA reads TGTGCCATCGCATCACCGGGACTCCCGCAGTATTTT.

The rearrangement links TRBV29-1 to TRBJ2-2, with unresolved D. V lost 8 bases and J 8 bases, leaving 3 bases between the germline ends. CDR1 is SQVTM and CDR2 is ANQGSEA in the germline V gene. CDR3 length equals 8 residues. The CDR3 sequence is CSFGELFF. The CDR3 DNA is TGCAGCTTTGGGGAGCTGTTTTTT.

V and J are TRBV7-9 and TRBJ1-1; D gene unclear. Germline-derived CDR1 and CDR2 are SEHNR and FQNEAQ (reference sequence). V was pared by 5 bases and J by 0 bases, with 19 bases between. This CDR3 has 17 residues. The CDR3 here is CASSQKEKAEMNTEAFF. CDR3 DNA: TGTGCCAGCAGCCAGAAGGAGAAGGCAGAGATGAACACTGAAGCTTTCTTT.

This clonotype occurred a few times. The V gene is TRBV5-8, the J gene TRBJ2-7; TRBD1 aligns across 8 bases. V was clipped by 4 bases and J by 3 bases; unmatched bases: 9. Looked up from germline, CDR1 is SGHTS and CDR2 is YDEGEE. This CDR3 is built from 15 residues. CDR3 sequence: CASSHRTGSLYEQYF. The CDR3 region has the DNA TGTGCCAGCAGCCATCGGACAGGGTCTCTCTACGAGCAGTACTTC.

A note on this clonotype: This may stem from a read error, because a much larger clone lies one nucleotide away. J is TRBJ1-5 and V is TRBV7-8, with D possibly matching TRBD1 (5 bases). The V end lost 4 bases, the J end lost 7 bases, and 20 bases lay between the germline ends. This CDR3 spans 16 amino acids. The germline V gene encodes CDR1 SGHVS and CDR2 FQNEAQ. DNA for the CDR3: TGTGCCAGCAGCTCAGAACTCTCAGGGTCGAGGCAGCCCCAGCATTTT. This sequence encodes CASSSELSGSRQPQHF.

This chain uses TRBV7-2 with TRBJ1-5; D is uncertain. Trimming took off 6 bases at V and 9 bases at J, with 27 bases between the two ends. Germline CDR1 is SGHTA and CDR2 is FQGNSA. The CDR3 spans 17 residues. The CDR3 reads CASSYSRQTLEGRPQHF. For the CDR3, the DNA is TGTGCCAGCAGTTACTCTCGTCAGACCCTCGAAGGTCGGCCCCAGCATTTT.

The chain recombines TRBV30 with TRBJ1-2; D is ambiguous. The germline V and J ends were trimmed by 0 bases and 1 base, with 6 bases remaining between them. The length of the CDR3 is 13 residues. Germline V gene data show CDR1 as GTSNPN and CDR2 as SVGIG (reference sequence). In DNA, the CDR3 is TGTGCCTGGAGTGTCGGCCTTAACTATGGCTACACCTTC. It translates to CAWSVGLNYGYTF.

The J gene is TRBJ2-7, the V gene TRBV6-1, with TRBD2 identical over 8 bases. The junction had 7 bases not matched to a gene; V was cut back by 7 bases and J by 2 bases. Germline CDR1 is MNHNS and CDR2 is SASEGT. This CDR3 is built from 14 residues. The CDR3 DNA reads TGTGCCAGCAACCTTAGCGGGAAGACCTACGAGCAGTACTTC. As protein: CASNLSGKTYEQYF.

A single count supports this clonotype. The gene calls are TRBV29-1 and TRBJ1-5; a possible D gene is TRBD1 (5 bases). The V end was cut by 2 bases, the J end by 4 bases, with 9 bases between. This CDR3 is built from 13 residues. Germline CDR1 SQVTM, CDR2 ANQGSEA. CDR3 loop: CSVETDRNQPQHF. In DNA, the CDR3 is TGCAGCGTTGAAACCGACAGAAATCAGCCCCAGCATTTT.

This chain uses TRBV11-2 with TRBJ1-4, with TRBD1 identical over 7 bases. The CDR3 sequence is 14 residues long. V trimming: 8 bases; J trimming: 5 bases; junction bases outside the gene matches: 8. Per germline, CDR1 SGHAT and CDR2 FQNNGV. The CDR3 spells CASRPGQWNEKLFF. The CDR3 DNA sequence: TGTGCCAGCCGCCCGGGACAGTGGAATGAAAAACTGTTTTTT.

The sample holds many counts of this clonotype. The chain uses TRBV19 and TRBJ1-1; D is undetermined. Trimming removed 1 base from V and 1 base from J, with 7 bases in between. Germline CDR1 and CDR2: LNHDA and SQIVND (reference sequence). This CDR3 is built from 14 residues. In DNA, the CDR3 is TGTGCCAGTAGTATAGTCCTCGCGAACACTGAAGCTTTCTTT. Protein sequence: CASSIVLANTEAFF.

This clonotype has a handful of counts. The chain uses TRBV20-1 and TRBJ2-5; no clear D. Germline CDR1 and CDR2: DFQATT and SNEGSKA (reference sequence). CDR3 length: 14 residues. V shed 5 bases and J shed 5 bases, with 18 bases lying between them. CDR3 loop: CSAYPRSGRETQYF. Here the CDR3 DNA reads TGCAGTGCTTACCCCCGGTCTGGGCGGGAGACCCAGTACTTC.

This clonotype was counted between two and nine times. V usage is TRBV2 and J usage is TRBJ2-2; the D gene is possibly TRBD1 (5 bases). Trimming removed 6 bases at V and 2 bases at J, with 28 bases between. CDR1 is SNHLY and CDR2 is FYNNEI in the germline V gene. The CDR3 has 20 residues. This CDR3 reads CASSAGPWRDDNFNTGELFF. The CDR3 bases are TGTGCCAGCAGCGCAGGGCCCTGGAGAGACGACAACTTTAACACCGGGGAGCTGTTTTTT.

This clonotype was recorded many times. The chain couples TRBV12-3 or TRBV12-4 to TRBJ2-7; 10 nucleotides line up with TRBD2. V shed 5 bases, J shed 3 bases, and the junction held 7 bases outside the gene matches. The CDR3 sequence is 15 residues long. Here the CDR3 DNA reads TGTGCCAGCAGTAGGCTAGCGGGAGTCAACTACGAGCAGTACTTC. This codes for CASSRLAGVNYEQYF.

The chain employs TRBV6-1 and TRBJ1-1, with a possible D match to TRBD1 (5 bases). The CDR3 is 15 residues long. The V gene's germline CDR1 is MNHNS and CDR2 SASEGT. The V gene lost 6 bases and the J gene lost 1 base, with 15 bases spanning the gap. This CDR3 is CASRPPGGGNTEAFF. The CDR3 nucleotides are TGTGCCAGCAGGCCACCCGGGGGGGGGAACACTGAAGCTTTCTTT.

The chain links TRBV11-2 to TRBJ1-4; D gene ambiguous. V was shortened by 5 bases and J by 0 bases, with 10 bases between the two germline ends. The CDR3 covers 15 residues. From germline, CDR1 is SGHAT and CDR2 FQNNGV. The CDR3 is CASSAQLATNEKLFF. In nucleotides, the CDR3 is TGTGCCAGCAGCGCTCAACTTGCAACTAATGAAAAACTGTTTTTT.

A few counts support this clonotype. The rearrangement uses TRBV27 and TRBJ1-1; 7 bases fit TRBD1. J was trimmed by 0 bases and V by 6 bases; bases with no gene match: 4. Per the germline V gene, CDR1 is MNHEY and CDR2 is SMNVEV (reference sequence). The length of the CDR3 is 14 residues. The CDR3 reads CASRLQGMNTEAFF. In nucleotides, the CDR3 is TGTGCCAGCAGATTACAGGGGATGAACACTGAAGCTTTCTTT.

Of note for this clonotype: Being one base from a much bigger clone, this may be a read error. In DNA, the CDR3 is TGTGCCAGTAGTCCCCTCGGCGGTGAAGCTTTCTTT. This sequence encodes CASSPLGGEAFF. The chain carries TRBV19 and TRBJ1-1; D gene uncertain. V was pared by 5 bases and J by 7 bases, with 11 bases between. The CDR3 covers 12 residues. Looked up from germline, CDR1 is LNHDA and CDR2 is SQIVND (reference sequence).

Many counts were recorded for this clonotype. This chain joins TRBV7-9 and TRBJ1-1; tentatively, D is TRBD1 (5 bases). The CDR3 sequence is 12 residues long. Trimming removed 6 bases from V and 7 bases from J, with 12 bases in between. Germline CDR1 SEHNR, CDR2 FQNEAQ (reference sequence). The CDR3, as DNA: TGTGCCAGCAGTCATACGGGGGTTGAAGCTTTCTTT. Its translation is CASSHTGVEAFF.

This clonotype was observed many times. The V and J genes are TRBV7-2 and TRBJ1-1; TRBD1 might be the D (5 bases). Between the trimmed V and J ends, which lost 2 bases and 6 bases, there was a span of 10 bases. Germline V gene sequence: CDR1 SGHTA, CDR2 FQGNSA. The CDR3 has 13 amino acids. CDR3 sequence (DNA): TGTGCCAGCAGCTTATCTAGGGACCCTGAAGCTTTCTTT. Protein sequence: CASSLSRDPEAFF.

About this clonotype itself: A read error may explain this, as a much larger clone is one base away. This sequence joins TRBV4-3 and TRBJ2-6, with D unresolved. Trimming removed 4 bases at V and 0 bases at J, with 16 bases between. Germline CDR1 and CDR2: LGHNA and YSLEER. The CDR3 contains 18 residues. CDR3 bases: TGCGCCAGCAGCCTAGATTTGTCGCGCTACTCTGGGGCCAACGTCCTGACTTTC. This translates into CASSLDLSRYSGANVLTF.

This chain joins TRBV20-1 and TRBJ2-7, with 14 bases lining up with TRBD2. Germline V gene lookup returns CDR1 DFQATT and CDR2 SNEGSKA (reference sequence). This CDR3 has 17 amino acids. V dropped 2 bases and J dropped 7; count of bases not matched to a gene: 13. As DNA, the CDR3 is TGCAGTGCTAGACCCGGACTAGCGGGAGGACCCACCGGGGAGCAGTACTTC. Residues: CSARPGLAGGPTGEQYF.